The 6 T cell receptor beta chains given below trace back to one sample, sequenced in a study of blood T cells in healthy people across ages. A second about 6 to 11 cycle PCR used barcoded and J-beta primers. TCRdb itself ran the 5' RACE reads through MiXCR, one entry per CDR3 protein. This table has approximately 880,000 distinct CDR3 sequences, around 48% appearing once. Sequenced sample: blood. These receptors were collected from a man aged 25-40 years in good health.

This sequence joins TRBV30 and TRBJ1-5, with D maybe TRBD1 (5 bases). The CDR3 is 13 amino acids. Germline CDR1 and CDR2: GTSNPN and SVGIG (reference sequence). V lost 8 bases, J lost 7 bases, and 18 bases lay in between. This CDR3 reads CALSMGGYQPQHF. CDR3 bases: TGTGCCCTTTCCATGGGGGGATACCAGCCCCAGCATTTT.

The chain links TRBV5-5 to TRBJ2-7; 8 bases fit TRBD1. Looked up from germline, CDR1 is SGHKS and CDR2 is YYEKEE (reference sequence). The CDR3 runs to 14 residues. V shed 4 bases and J 6 bases; nucleotides not matched to a gene: 9. The CDR3 nucleotides are TGTGCCAGCAGCAGAGTGACAGGGGACCCCGAGCAGTACTTC. Its protein is CASSRVTGDPEQYF.

The chain recombines TRBV6-1 with TRBJ2-7; D unclear. Trimming pared 7 bases from V and 1 base from J, leaving 14 bases between. The CDR3 totals 14 residues. The germline CDR1 and CDR2 sequences are MNHNS and SASEGT. CDR3 region: CASTSPQRSYEQYF. CDR3 nucleotide sequence: TGTGCCAGCACCTCGCCGCAGCGATCCTACGAGCAGTACTTC.

This clonotype was picked up a small number of times. The genes are TRBV10-3 and TRBJ2-5; 15 bases are a match to TRBD2. The CDR3 consists of 15 residues. The germline V gene encodes CDR1 ENHRY and CDR2 SYGVKD. Trimming removed 10 bases from V and 6 bases from J; junction bases left unmatched: 9. CDR3 DNA sequence: TGTGCCACCAGGACTAGCGGGGGGGCCGAGAAGACCCAGTACTTC. Translating gives CATRTSGGAEKTQYF.

This clonotype appeared once. The chain links TRBV28 to TRBJ1-6; 9 bases are shared with TRBD1. Germline V gives CDR1 MDHEN, CDR2 SYDVKM. The CDR3 spans 16 residues. V lost 2 bases and J lost 9; bases outside the gene matches: 8. CDR3 region: CASSLIPGQGSSPLHF. The CDR3 region has the DNA TGTGCCAGCAGTTTAATACCGGGACAGGGTTCTTCACCCCTCCACTTT.

V usage is TRBV6-5 and J usage is TRBJ2-4; the D gene is possibly TRBD2 (5 bases). Per germline, CDR1 MNHEY and CDR2 SVGAGI. Trimming shortened V by 6 bases and J by 0 bases, and 12 bases separated the two germline ends. The CDR3 spans 15 residues. CDR3 residues: CASSPSGIAKNIQYF. The DNA of the CDR3 is TGTGCCAGCAGCCCGTCCGGGATAGCCAAAAACATTCAGTACTTC.